This is a list of T cell receptor beta chains from one sample in a study of shared clonotypes between healthy human individuals. Sequenced by immunoSEQ multiplex PCR; TCRdb stores in-frame clones only, minus some. The sample lists around 300,000 clones, roughly 84% seen once, with 15% to 20% in the top ten. The sample was memory CD8+ T cells sorted from blood. The receptor set was obtained from a man between 18 and 29 years old in good health. Both conserved end residues are part of each CDR3. The D gene is left open where the match is weak. Clone size is not always given. Where it is, it says once, few, many or a class for expanded clones.

j_gene	v_gene	d_gene	len	abundance	CDR3aa	CDR3nt
TRBJ2-7	TRBV29-1	TRBD2	12	.	CSAGLENYEQYF	TGCAGCGCCGGACTAGAGAACTACGAGCAGTACTTC
TRBJ2-1	TRBV15	.	15	.	CATSRDALSVGEQFF	TGTGCCACCAGCAGAGATGCGCTTTCGGTGGGTGAGCAGTTCTTC
TRBJ2-2	TRBV7-9	.	13	.	CASTLGAGQELFF	TGTGCCAGCACCCTTGGGGCGGGCCAAGAGCTGTTTTTT
TRBJ2-3	TRBV28	.	15	.	CASSPLTGSTDTQYF	TGTGCCAGCAGTCCTTTGACAGGTAGCACAGATACGCAGTATTTT
TRBJ2-7	TRBV13	.	14	.	CASSPREEAYEQYF	TGTGCCAGCAGCCCCAGGGAGGAGGCCTACGAGCAGTACTTC
TRBJ2-5	TRBV6-5	.	13	.	CASSYREEETQYF	TGTGCCAGCAGTTACAGGGAGGAGGAGACCCAGTACTTC
TRBJ2-7	TRBV6-5	.	11	.	CASRSNYEQYF	TGTGCCAGCAGATCGAATTACGAGCAGTACTTC
TRBJ1-2	TRBV27	.	16	.	CASSLSTGSGNYGYTF	TGTGCCAGCAGTTTATCAACGGGGAGTGGAAACTATGGCTACACCTTC
TRBJ1-3	TRBV7-9	TRBD1	18	.	CASSGQARRATAGNTIYF	TGTGCCAGCAGTGGACAGGCCCGACGTGCAACTGCTGGAAACACCATATATTTT
TRBJ2-1	TRBV19	.	12	.	CASSIGYNEQFF	TGTGCCAGTAGTATTGGATACAATGAGCAGTTCTTC
TRBJ2-3	TRBV27	TRBD2	19	.	CASSLTTSGGITSTDTQYF	TGTGCCAGCAGCCTCACGACTAGCGGGGGCATTACTAGCACAGATACGCAGTATTTT
TRBJ1-1	TRBV4-1	TRBD1	12	few	CASSHLTGDSFF	TGCGCCAGCAGCCATCTTACAGGGGACAGCTTCTTT
TRBJ2-7	TRBV2	.	16	.	CASSEGPVGGIYEQYF	TGTGCCAGCAGTGAAGGCCCGGTAGGAGGGATCTACGAGCAGTACTTC
TRBJ2-3	TRBV11-2	.	15	.	CASSLGAGVTDTQYF	TGTGCCAGCAGCCTAGGGGCCGGGGTCACAGATACGCAGTATTTT
TRBJ2-3	TRBV5-1	.	11	.	CASSSAGRRYF	TGCGCCAGCAGCTCGGCCGGGCGCCGGTATTTT
TRBJ2-7	TRBV30	.	15	.	CAWSRSPTEVYEQYF	TGTGCCTGGAGTAGGTCGCCTACGGAGGTCTACGAGCAGTACTTC
TRBJ1-5	TRBV28	.	14	.	CASSFLRSNQPQHF	TGTGCCAGCAGTTTCCTACGGTCCAATCAGCCCCAGCATTTT
TRBJ1-1	TRBV14	.	14	.	CASSQEGESTEAFF	TGTGCCAGCAGCCAAGAGGGTGAATCCACTGAAGCTTTCTTT
TRBJ2-1	TRBV9	TRBD2	15	.	CASSFKAGGPSEQFF	TGTGCCAGCAGCTTCAAAGCGGGAGGGCCTAGTGAGCAGTTCTTC
TRBJ2-7	TRBV5-8	.	13	.	CASSVGTFYEQYF	TGTGCCAGCAGCGTCGGGACATTTTACGAGCAGTACTTC
TRBJ1-5	TRBV6-5	.	12	.	CASRRGEQPQHF	TGTGCCAGTCGGAGGGGCGAGCAGCCCCAGCATTTT
TRBJ1-2	TRBV7-9	.	15	.	CASSATASTNYGYTF	TGTGCCAGCAGCGCGACAGCGTCCACTAACTATGGCTACACCTTC
TRBJ2-1	TRBV6-5	TRBD2	15	.	CASSYGAGGSNEQFF	TGTGCCAGCAGTTACGGAGCGGGGGGGTCGAATGAGCAGTTCTTC
TRBJ2-1	TRBV29-1	.	14	.	CSAHGADAYNEQFF	TGCAGCGCCCACGGAGCGGACGCCTACAATGAGCAGTTCTTC
TRBJ2-2	TRBV27	TRBD1	14	.	CASRRDRNTGELFF	TGTGCCAGCAGAAGGGACAGAAACACCGGGGAGCTGTTTTTT
TRBJ1-2	TRBV14	.	13	many	CASSQFRTYGYTF	TGTGCCAGCAGCCAGTTCAGAACCTATGGCTACACCTTC
TRBJ1-6	TRBV10-3	.	14	.	CARLGEISYSPLHF	TGTGCCAGATTGGGGGAGATTTCCTATTCACCCCTCCACTTT
TRBJ2-2	TRBV6-5	.	15	many	CASSPPRGQPGELFF	TGTGCCAGCAGTCCGCCCAGGGGTCAACCCGGGGAGCTGTTTTTT
TRBJ2-7	TRBV5-5	.	13	many	CASSLGGGYEQYF	TGTGCCAGCAGCTTGGGAGGGGGCTACGAGCAGTACTTC
TRBJ2-7	TRBV13	TRBD2	15	.	CASSPGLAGAYEQYF	TGTGCCAGCAGCCCAGGACTAGCGGGGGCCTACGAGCAGTACTTC
TRBJ2-2	TRBV4-1	TRBD2	16	.	CASSSTSGANTGELFF	TGCGCCAGCAGCTCGACTAGCGGGGCGAACACCGGGGAGCTGTTTTTT
TRBJ2-3	TRBV7-9	TRBD1	18	.	CASSHNDRGRSGTDTQYF	TGTGCCAGCAGTCACAATGACAGGGGGCGATCAGGCACAGATACGCAGTATTTT
TRBJ1-3	TRBV4-1	.	15	.	CASSQDPVSGNTIYF	TGCGCCAGCAGCCAAGACCCCGTCTCTGGAAACACCATATATTTT
TRBJ2-5	TRBV7-2	.	15	.	CASSLIGRAYETQYF	TGTGCCAGCAGCTTAATCGGCAGGGCGTACGAGACCCAGTACTTC
TRBJ2-3	TRBV5-6	TRBD2	18	once	CASSSETIAGGSTDTQYF	TGTGCCAGCAGCTCGGAAACCATAGCGGGAGGGAGCACAGATACGCAGTATTTT
TRBJ1-1	TRBV4-2	TRBD1	16	few	CASSQDVGRGVTEAFF	TGTGCCAGCAGCCAAGATGTAGGCAGGGGGGTCACTGAAGCTTTCTTT
TRBJ2-7	TRBV4-1	.	13	.	CASSQAKGYEQYF	TGCGCCAGCAGCCAAGCGAAAGGGTACGAGCAGTACTTC
TRBJ2-5	TRBV11-2	TRBD2	19	.	CASSLGGTRLAGAQETQYF	TGTGCCAGCAGCTTAGGGGGGACTAGACTAGCGGGGGCCCAAGAGACCCAGTACTTC
TRBJ2-7	TRBV10-3	TRBD2	16	.	CAISRGGSVPTYEQYF	TGTGCCATCAGTCGGGGGGGTTCTGTCCCTACCTACGAGCAGTACTTC
TRBJ2-1	TRBV4-1	TRBD2	18	.	CASSQDISGTLIYNEQFF	TGCGCCAGCAGCCAAGATATTAGCGGGACACTTATCTACAATGAGCAGTTCTTC
TRBJ2-1	TRBV6-1	TRBD1	13	many	CASSLGQGNEQFF	TGTGCCAGCAGTCTTGGACAGGGTAATGAGCAGTTCTTC
TRBJ1-2	TRBV7-9	.	16	.	CASSTYGTQVDYGYTF	TGTGCCAGCAGCACTTATGGGACACAGGTAGACTATGGCTACACCTTC
TRBJ2-1	TRBV7-8	TRBD2	15	.	CASSLMLAGDNEQFF	TGTGCCAGCAGCTTAATGCTAGCGGGGGACAATGAGCAGTTCTTC
TRBJ2-7	TRBV9	.	13	once	CASSPGVTYEQYF	TGTGCCAGCAGCCCGGGGGTCACCTACGAGCAGTACTTC
TRBJ2-5	TRBV11-1	.	14	few	CASSDPGRGETQYF	TGTGCCAGCTCCGACCCAGGGCGGGGAGAGACCCAGTACTTC
TRBJ2-7	TRBV7-6	TRBD2	18	.	CASSLNTPIAGDGYEQYF	TGTGCCAGCAGCTTAAATACCCCTATAGCGGGGGATGGGTACGAGCAGTACTTC
TRBJ1-1	TRBV15	.	12	.	CATSRGQLEAFF	TGTGCCACCAGCAGAGGACAGCTTGAAGCTTTCTTT
TRBJ1-2	TRBV7-2	TRBD1	14	.	CASSFPGTGLGYTF	TGTGCCAGCAGCTTCCCCGGGACAGGCTTAGGCTACACCTTC
TRBJ1-5	TRBV2	.	13	.	CASSENSNQPQHF	TGTGCCAGCAGTGAAAATAGCAATCAGCCCCAGCATTTT
TRBJ1-4	TRBV10-2	.	18	.	CASSESTGLGLTNEKLFF	TGCGCCAGCAGTGAGTCCACGGGACTGGGGCTCACTAATGAAAAACTGTTTTTT
TRBJ2-5	TRBV28	TRBD2	18	.	CASSLPPAGGRDGETQYF	TGTGCCAGCAGCCTGCCCCCAGCGGGGGGGAGAGATGGAGAGACCCAGTACTTC
TRBJ2-5	TRBV10-1	TRBD2	15	few	CASSELASGQETQYF	TGCGCCAGCAGTGAGTTGGCTAGCGGTCAAGAGACCCAGTACTTC
TRBJ1-2	TRBV6-5	.	14	.	CASSYAAPAYGYTF	TGTGCCAGCAGTTACGCAGCCCCAGCTTATGGCTACACCTTC
TRBJ1-5	TRBV27	TRBD1	17	.	CASSPVTRQGADQPQHF	TGTGCCAGCAGTCCAGTCACGCGACAGGGGGCCGATCAGCCCCAGCATTTT
TRBJ1-2	TRBV9	.	8	.	CASPRYTF	TGTGCCAGTCCCCGGTACACCTTC